These 7 T cell receptor beta chains originate from one sample sequenced in a study of response to subunit inactivated influenza vaccine. Each CDR3 protein gets one entry after TCRdb re-called the RT-PCR reads with MiXCR. The table has some 800,000 distinct CDR3 sequences, over 20% seen once. The specimen was PBMCs from blood, collected around 5 days after vaccination. The receptors come from a man between 45 and 60 years old who received an inactivated influenza vaccine.

The count of this clonotype is one. This chain links TRBV7-7 with TRBJ2-6; possibly TRBD1 for D (6 bases). V was trimmed by 5 bases and J by 4 bases, leaving 21 bases between them. The germline gives CDR1 SSHAT, CDR2 FNYEAQ (reference sequence). This CDR3 comprises 18 residues. CDR3: CASSKRFAGAQGANVLTF. CDR3 DNA sequence: TGTGCCAGCAGCAAGCGCTTCGCAGGGGCGCAAGGGGCCAACGTCCTGACTTTC.

This clonotype was detected many times. The V call is TRBV12-3 or TRBV12-4, the J call TRBJ1-5; 7 bases line up with TRBD1. The CDR3 runs to 14 residues. Trimming removed 5 bases from V and 1 base from J; junction bases left unmatched: 2. CDR3 sequence reads: CASSTTGSNQPQHF. CDR3 in DNA: TGTGCCAGCAGTACGACAGGGAGCAATCAGCCCCAGCATTTT.

In DNA form, the CDR3 reads TGTGCCAGCAGCTTACAACAGGAGAATACGCAGTATTTT. Translation: CASSLQQENTQYF. V is TRBV7-3 and J is TRBJ2-3, with D possibly being TRBD1 (5 bases). Per germline, CDR1 SGHTA and CDR2 FQGTGA. This CDR3 has 13 amino acids. The V and J ends lost 2 bases and 7 bases respectively, with 10 bases between them.

The gene calls are TRBV29-1 and TRBJ1-1; unclear D gene. Germline V gene data show CDR1 as SQVTM and CDR2 as ANQGSEA. CDR3 length: 11 amino acids. V was shortened by 4 bases and J by 3 bases, with 6 bases between the two germline ends. Here the CDR3 DNA reads TGCAGCGTTGGAGGGCACACTGAAGCTTTCTTT. Amino acids: CSVGGHTEAFF. Full variable domain (missing parts from reference TRBV29-1 and TRBJ1-1): SAVISQKPSRDICQRGTSLTIQCQVDSQVTMMFWYRQQPGQSLTLIATANQGSEATYESGFVIDKFPISRPNLTFSTLTVSNMSPEDSSIYLCSVGGHTEAFFGQGTRLTVV.

The chain has TRBV5-5 and TRBJ1-4; tentatively, D is TRBD1 (5 bases). V gave up 3 bases and J gave up 7 bases, with 7 bases separating them. CDR1 is SGHKS and CDR2 is YYEKEE in the germline V gene (reference sequence). This CDR3 has 12 residues. Here the CDR3 reads CASSWRGEKLFF. DNA of the CDR3: TGTGCCAGCAGCTGGAGGGGTGAAAAACTGTTTTTT. The full variable domain, with the rest looked up from reference TRBV5-5 and TRBJ1-4, is DAGVTQSPTHLIKTRGQQVTLRCSPISGHKSVSWYQQVLGQGPQFIFQYYEKEERGRGNFPDRFSARQFPNYSSELNVNALLLGDSALYLCASSWRGEKLFFGSGTQLSVL.

V is TRBV20-1 and J is TRBJ1-4; 7 bases line up with TRBD1. The CDR3 loop spans 16 amino acids. The junction had 5 bases not matched to a gene; V was cut back by 1 base and J by 0 bases. Looked up from germline, CDR1 is DFQATT and CDR2 is SNEGSKA (reference sequence). In nucleotides, the CDR3 is TGCAGTGCTAGAGTGGGACAGAGAACAACTAATGAAAAACTGTTTTTT. It encodes CSARVGQRTTNEKLFF.

This rearrangement joins TRBV25-1 to TRBJ2-7, with 8 bases that match TRBD1. V trimming: 10 bases; J trimming: 5 bases; junction bases outside the gene matches: 4. Germline assignment: CDR1 MGHDK and CDR2 SYGVNS. The CDR3 contains 11 residues. The CDR3 loop reads CATGTGNEQYF. Here the CDR3 DNA reads TGTGCCACGGGGACAGGTAACGAGCAGTACTTC.